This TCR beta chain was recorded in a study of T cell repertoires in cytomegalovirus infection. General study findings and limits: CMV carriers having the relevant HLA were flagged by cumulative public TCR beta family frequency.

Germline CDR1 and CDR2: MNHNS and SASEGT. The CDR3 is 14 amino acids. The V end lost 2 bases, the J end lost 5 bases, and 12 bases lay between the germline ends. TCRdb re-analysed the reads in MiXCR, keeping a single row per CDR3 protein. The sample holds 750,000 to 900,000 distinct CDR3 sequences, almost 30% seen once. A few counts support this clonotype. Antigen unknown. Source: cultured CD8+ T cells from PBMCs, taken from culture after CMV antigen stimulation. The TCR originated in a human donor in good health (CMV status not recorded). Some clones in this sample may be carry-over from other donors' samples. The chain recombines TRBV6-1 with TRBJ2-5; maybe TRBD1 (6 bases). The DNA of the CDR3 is TGTGCCAGCAGTGAATATTGGGGGCACGAGACCCAGTACTTC. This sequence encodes CASSEYWGHETQYF.